This T cell receptor beta chain is from a study of blood T cell repertoires in COVID-19. Study summary: Nucleic acid was either cDNA or gDNA, and it came from T cells, B-cell-depleted T cells, or PBMCs.

Per the authors' pipeline: Estimates of nucleated cell counts were drawn from the amplification of reference gene primers. Repertoires were generated with immunoSEQ multiplex PCR, while TCRdb's copy carries only in-frame clones and drops some. For V, J and clone size, that table is used; D and trimming come from the DNA. The table has about 77,000 clones, roughly 80% seen once. The CDR3 has 12 residues. The V gene's germline CDR1 is MNHNS and CDR2 SASEGT. V lost 1 base, J lost 6 bases, and 6 bases lay in between. The chain joins TRBV6-1 to TRBJ1-2, with D possibly TRBD1 on 5 matching bases. This clonotype was sampled from an older woman with acute or convalescent COVID-19. Input material: peripheral blood. CDR3 protein: CASSEVGDGYTF. In DNA form, the CDR3 reads TGTGCCAGCAGTGAAGTAGGGGATGGCTACACCTTC.